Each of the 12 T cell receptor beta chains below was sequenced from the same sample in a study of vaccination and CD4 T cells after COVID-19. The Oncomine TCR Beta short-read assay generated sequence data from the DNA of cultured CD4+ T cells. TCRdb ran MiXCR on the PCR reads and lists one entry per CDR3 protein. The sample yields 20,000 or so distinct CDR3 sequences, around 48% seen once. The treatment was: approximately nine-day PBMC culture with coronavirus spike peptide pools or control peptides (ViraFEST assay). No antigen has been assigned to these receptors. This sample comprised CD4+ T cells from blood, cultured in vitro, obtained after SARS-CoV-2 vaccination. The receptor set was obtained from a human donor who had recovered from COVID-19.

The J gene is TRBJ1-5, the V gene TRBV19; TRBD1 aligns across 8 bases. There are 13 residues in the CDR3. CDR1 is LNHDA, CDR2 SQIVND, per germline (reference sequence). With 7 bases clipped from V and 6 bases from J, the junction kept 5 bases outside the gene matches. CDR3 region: CASTTDRAQPQHF. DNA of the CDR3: TGTGCCAGTACCACGGACAGGGCTCAGCCCCAGCATTTT.

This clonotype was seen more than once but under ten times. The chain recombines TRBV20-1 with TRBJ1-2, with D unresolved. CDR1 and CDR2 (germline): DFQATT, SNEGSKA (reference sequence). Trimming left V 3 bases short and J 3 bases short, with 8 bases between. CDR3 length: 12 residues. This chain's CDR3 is CSARAGYYGYTF. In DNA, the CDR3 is TGCAGTGCTAGGGCAGGATACTATGGCTACACCTTC.

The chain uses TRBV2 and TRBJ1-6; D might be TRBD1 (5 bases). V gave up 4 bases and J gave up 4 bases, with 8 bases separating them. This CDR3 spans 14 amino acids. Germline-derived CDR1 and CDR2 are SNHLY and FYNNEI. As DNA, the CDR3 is TGTGCCAGCAGTGTAGGGGCTTATAATTCACCCCTCCACTTT. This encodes CASSVGAYNSPLHF. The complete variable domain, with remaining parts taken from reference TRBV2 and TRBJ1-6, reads EPEVTQTPSHQVTQMGQEVILRCVPISNHLYFYWYRQILGQKVEFLVSFYNNEISEKSEIFDDQFSVERPDGSNFTLKIRSTKLEDSAMYFCASSVGAYNSPLHFGNGTRLTVT.

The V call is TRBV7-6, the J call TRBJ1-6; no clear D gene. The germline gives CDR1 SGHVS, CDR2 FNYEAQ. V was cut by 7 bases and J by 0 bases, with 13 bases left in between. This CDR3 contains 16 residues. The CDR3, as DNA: TGTGCCAGCAAAGACCAGGTGTACTCCTATAATTCACCCCTCCACTTT. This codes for CASKDQVYSYNSPLHF.

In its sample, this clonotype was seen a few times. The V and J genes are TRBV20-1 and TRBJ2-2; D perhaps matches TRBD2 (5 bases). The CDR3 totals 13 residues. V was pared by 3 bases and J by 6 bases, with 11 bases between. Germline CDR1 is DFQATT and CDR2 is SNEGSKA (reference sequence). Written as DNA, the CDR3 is TGCAGTGCTAGGACCAGGCGGGCCGGGGAGCTGTTTTTT. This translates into CSARTRRAGELFF.

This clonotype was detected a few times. The CDR3 loop reads CASSIRTAPTGYGYTF. CDR3 nucleotides: TGTGCCAGCAGTATACGGACAGCACCGACTGGCTATGGCTACACCTTC. The chain couples TRBV28 to TRBJ1-2, with D perhaps TRBD1 (6 bases). The CDR3 loop spans 16 amino acids. The V end was cut by 5 bases, the J end by 4 bases, with 20 bases between. CDR1 is MDHEN, CDR2 SYDVKM, per germline.

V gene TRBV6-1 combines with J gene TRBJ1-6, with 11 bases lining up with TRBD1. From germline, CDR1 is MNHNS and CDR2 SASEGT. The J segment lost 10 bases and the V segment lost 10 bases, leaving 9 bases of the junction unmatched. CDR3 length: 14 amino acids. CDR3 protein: CATRAGQGGSPLHF. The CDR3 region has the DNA TGTGCCACCCGAGCGGGACAGGGGGGATCACCCCTCCACTTT.

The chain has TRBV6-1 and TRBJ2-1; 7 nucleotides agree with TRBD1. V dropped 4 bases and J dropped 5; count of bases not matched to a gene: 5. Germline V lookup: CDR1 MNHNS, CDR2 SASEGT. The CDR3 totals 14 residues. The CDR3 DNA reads TGTGCCAGCAGTGTGGGGACAGTGAACAATGAGCAGTTCTTC. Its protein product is CASSVGTVNNEQFF.

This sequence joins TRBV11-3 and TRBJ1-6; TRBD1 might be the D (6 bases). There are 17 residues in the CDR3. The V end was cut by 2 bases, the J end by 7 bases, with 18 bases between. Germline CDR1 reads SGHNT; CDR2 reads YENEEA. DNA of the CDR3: TGTGCCAGCAGCTTACGGGGGCGCAGGTTCTGGAATTCACCCCTCCACTTT. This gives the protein CASSLRGRRFWNSPLHF.

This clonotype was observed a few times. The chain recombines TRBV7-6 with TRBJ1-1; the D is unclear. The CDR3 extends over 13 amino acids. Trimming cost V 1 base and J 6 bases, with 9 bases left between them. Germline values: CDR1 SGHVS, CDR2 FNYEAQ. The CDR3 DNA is TGTGCCAGCAGCTTAGTGCTAACCGCTGAAGCTTTCTTT. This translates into CASSLVLTAEAFF.

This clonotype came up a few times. Here the CDR3 reads CASSPRQGDTVGPQHF. DNA of the CDR3: TGTGCCAGTAGTCCACGACAGGGGGATACTGTGGGGCCCCAGCATTTT. The chain uses TRBV19 and TRBJ1-5, with 9 positions matching TRBD1. The CDR3 consists of 16 residues. V lost 5 bases and J lost 9; bases outside the gene matches: 14. CDR1 and CDR2 (germline): LNHDA, SQIVND (reference sequence).

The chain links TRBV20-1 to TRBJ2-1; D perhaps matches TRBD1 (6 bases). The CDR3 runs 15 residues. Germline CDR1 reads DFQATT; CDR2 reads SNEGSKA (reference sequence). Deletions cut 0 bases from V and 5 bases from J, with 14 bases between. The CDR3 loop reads CSARDANRADNEQFF. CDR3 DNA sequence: TGCAGTGCTAGAGATGCGAACAGGGCAGACAATGAGCAGTTCTTC.